This T cell receptor (beta chain) came from a study of response to subunit inactivated influenza vaccine (dated by TCRdb to 2016 to 2018). Some background on the complete study: To follow how T cells responded to a trivalent subunit inactivated influenza vaccine, the researchers relied on deep quantitative profiling of the T cell receptor repertoire.

General study outcomes and caveats: The authors suggested that each seasonal influenza vaccination may recruit only a limited number of new T cells.

This clonotype has a count of ten or more. Its antigen target is currently unknown. Qualities for individual bases were not recorded, and no much larger clone is one base off. Libraries were constructed by RT-PCR. The sample was run on an Illumina HiSeq 2500. The public reads were reprocessed in TCRdb via fastp at Q25 and MiXCR, keeping in-frame beta chains. Rows merge per CDR3 protein into single entries with the most common DNA and genes. The sample profile shows 300,000 to 350,000 distinct CDR3 sequences; roughly 20% of them were found once. Clones ranked in the top ten supply about 9.4% of the sample. The CDR1 and CDR2 encoded by the germline V gene are SGHDN and FVKESK. Including the terminal cysteine and phenylalanine, the CDR3 comprises 13 residues. The entry retains the CDR3 DNA only, 39 bases that are in frame from base 1. V sheds 1 base and J sheds 7 bases, leaving 8 bases between their ends.

The chain is assembled from TRBV14 and TRBJ2-1; a confident D gene designation cannot be given. The TCR comes from a man between 50 and 70 years old who received an inactivated influenza vaccine. Donor details come from another sample of the same person, matched by shared clones. The sequencing here drew on PBMCs from blood, taken approximately 20 months after vaccination. The CDR3 reads CASSQVPGNEQFF. The DNA sequence reads TGTGCCAGCAGCCAAGTACCTGGGAATGAGCAGTTCTTC.